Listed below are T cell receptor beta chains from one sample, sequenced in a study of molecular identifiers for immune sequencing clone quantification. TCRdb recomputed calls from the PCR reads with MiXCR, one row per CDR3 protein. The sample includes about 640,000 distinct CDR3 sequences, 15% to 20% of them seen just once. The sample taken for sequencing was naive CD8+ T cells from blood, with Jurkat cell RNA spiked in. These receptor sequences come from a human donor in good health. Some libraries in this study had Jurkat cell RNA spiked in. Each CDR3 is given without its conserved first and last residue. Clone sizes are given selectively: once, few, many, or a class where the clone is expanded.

CDR3aa: ASSENLLAGAGSETQY
v_gene: TRBV2
j_gene: TRBJ2-5
abundance: many

CDR3aa: ASSYGASLETQY
v_gene: TRBV10-2
j_gene: TRBJ2-5
abundance: few

CDR3aa: ASSVRLAGEPQETQY
v_gene: TRBV7-9
j_gene: TRBJ2-5
abundance: many

CDR3aa: AISDRGSWTEAF
v_gene: TRBV10-3
j_gene: TRBJ1-1
abundance: many

CDR3aa: SVVPRVIPKYNEQF
v_gene: TRBV29-1
j_gene: TRBJ2-1
abundance: many

CDR3aa: ATWFSANYGYT
v_gene: TRBV30
j_gene: TRBJ1-2
abundance: many

CDR3aa: ASSEIQKSQY
v_gene: TRBV28
j_gene: TRBJ2-5
abundance: -

CDR3aa: ASSPWDSGTDTQY
v_gene: TRBV18
j_gene: TRBJ2-3
abundance: many

CDR3aa: AWSVSGTEAF
v_gene: TRBV30
j_gene: TRBJ1-1
abundance: many

CDR3aa: ASSMSWQGASYNEQF
v_gene: TRBV19
j_gene: TRBJ2-1
abundance: few

CDR3aa: ASRTEETYNEQF
v_gene: TRBV7-9
j_gene: TRBJ2-1
abundance: many

CDR3aa: ASSGRGYEQY
v_gene: TRBV7-9
j_gene: TRBJ2-7
abundance: many

CDR3aa: ASSQDPGSGNTIY
v_gene: TRBV4-3
j_gene: TRBJ1-3
abundance: -

CDR3aa: AVRAVPNSNQPQH
v_gene: TRBV6-1
j_gene: TRBJ1-5
abundance: -

CDR3aa: SSRGAGQYNEQF
v_gene: TRBV29-1
j_gene: TRBJ2-1
abundance: many

CDR3aa: ASSQTGTHNEQF
v_gene: TRBV4-1
j_gene: TRBJ2-1
abundance: many

CDR3aa: AWSGDRGPSGANVLT
v_gene: TRBV30
j_gene: TRBJ2-6
abundance: -

CDR3aa: ASSYFIPGLGGDTQY
v_gene: TRBV6-2/TRBV6-3
j_gene: TRBJ2-3
abundance: many

CDR3aa: ASSSMSSGNSPLH
v_gene: TRBV5-6
j_gene: TRBJ1-6
abundance: -

CDR3aa: ASSSFGQPQH
v_gene: TRBV28
j_gene: TRBJ1-5
abundance: many

CDR3aa: ASSPTGGSETQY
v_gene: TRBV5-6
j_gene: TRBJ2-5
abundance: many

CDR3aa: ASSYRGGQETQY
v_gene: TRBV13
j_gene: TRBJ2-5
abundance: few

CDR3aa: ASSREMTTPDTQY
v_gene: TRBV4-1
j_gene: TRBJ2-3
abundance: -

CDR3aa: ASSSPWEVGPNYGYT
v_gene: TRBV12-3/TRBV12-4
j_gene: TRBJ1-2
abundance: many